The 27 T cell receptor beta chains listed next were all sequenced from one sample in a study of CD8+CD57+ T cells in acquired aplastic anemia. Investigators profiled TCR beta VDJ and CDR3 from genomic DNA template. TCRdb analysed the reads with MiXCR anew, one entry per CDR3 protein. The sample records just over 400,000 distinct CDR3 sequences, about 70% being singletons. The sample comprised sorted CD4+, CD8+, or CD8+CD57+ T cells (not recorded which) from PBMCs. These TCRs come from a human donor in good health, serving as a control.

Concerning this clonotype itself: No conserved phenylalanine or tryptophan ends this CDR3, so it is likely a read error. The CDR3 spells CSVEKTYVKTDAFC. In DNA, the CDR3 is TGCAGCGTTGAAAAGACCTACGTCAAGACTGACGCTTTCTGC. The V call is TRBV29-1, the J call TRBJ1-1; D remains ambiguous. The CDR3 has 14 residues. CDR1 is SQVTM and CDR2 is ANQGSEA in the germline V gene.

This clonotype appeared a single time. The chain employs TRBV11-2 and TRBJ1-6; perhaps TRBD1 as D (6 bases). CDR3 size: 13 residues. V was shortened by 8 bases and J by 6 bases, with 11 bases between the two germline ends. Germline V CDR1 and CDR2: SGHAT, FQNNGV. CDR3: CASERQVNSPLHF. CDR3 nucleotides: TGTGCCAGCGAGCGACAGGTTAATTCACCCCTCCACTTT. Combining the CDR3 with reference TRBV11-2 and TRBJ1-6 gives the whole variable domain EAGVAQSPRYKIIEKRQSVAFWCNPISGHATLYWYQQILGQGPKLLIQFQNNGVVDDSQLPKDRFSAERLKGVDSTLKIQPAKLEDSAVYLCASERQVNSPLHFGNGTRLTVT.

The table lists this clonotype with a count of one. V gene TRBV5-1 combines with J gene TRBJ1-6, with D possibly TRBD1 on 5 matching bases. The CDR3 has 14 amino acids. Germline V gene data show CDR1 as SGHRS and CDR2 as YFSETQ. The V end lost 1 base, the J end lost 10 bases, and 12 bases lay between the germline ends. The CDR3 sequence: CASSLRGSESPLHF. DNA of the CDR3: TGCGCCAGCAGCTTGCGGGGGTCAGAGTCACCCCTCCACTTT.

As for this clonotype: The DNA is omitted, as the CDR3 cannot be located on it reliably, and the CDR3 follows TCRdb's listing. The chain has TRBV7-7 and TRBJ1-6; whether TRBD1, the table's D call, matches the DNA was not checked. Per germline, CDR1 SSHAT and CDR2 FNYEAQ (reference sequence). The CDR3 extends over 15 residues, inclusive of both ends. CDR3 in amino acids: CASSSLLFGSGTRHF.

Turning to this clonotype: In this CDR3 the conserved last residue, phenylalanine or tryptophan, is missing, so a read error is likely. Because the CDR3's place on the DNA is in doubt, the DNA is left out and the CDR3 is given as listed by TCRdb. This chain connects TRBV7-8 to TRBJ1-6; the table's D call of TRBD1 was not tested on the DNA. The germline V gene encodes CDR1 SGHVS and CDR2 FQNEAQ. The CDR3 adds up to 13 amino acids, both ends counted. CDR3 loop: CASSFEGASAEQY.

This clonotype was counted a single time. The chain joins TRBV11-3 to TRBJ1-1; TRBD1 might be the D (6 bases). Between the trimmed V and J ends, which lost 2 bases and 3 bases, there was a span of 16 bases. Germline loops: CDR1 SGHNT, CDR2 YENEEA. The CDR3 contains 16 residues. The CDR3 spells CASSLQGYRADTEAFF. The CDR3 nucleotides read TGTGCCAGCAGCTTACAAGGGTACAGGGCGGACACTGAAGCTTTCTTT.

The V gene is TRBV6-5, the J gene TRBJ1-4; 7 bases fit TRBD1. V lost 6 bases to trimming and J lost 4 bases; unmatched junction nucleotides: 2. CDR1 and CDR2 (germline): MNHEY, SVGAGI. This CDR3 is 13 amino acids long. CDR3 sequence: CASRQGLNEKLFF. The CDR3 DNA follows: TGTGCCAGCAGACAGGGGCTTAATGAAAAACTGTTTTTT.

This rearrangement joins TRBV12-3 or TRBV12-4 to TRBJ1-2; possible D gene TRBD1, 5 bases. With 10 bases removed from V and 3 bases from J, the gap between germline ends came to 12 bases. The CDR3 covers 12 residues. The CDR3, as DNA: TGTGCCACCCCAGGGCAAGACTATGGCTACACCTTC. This translates into CATPGQDYGYTF.

A single count supports this clonotype. This chain links TRBV7-8 with TRBJ1-6; a weak D match, TRBD1 (5 bases). Germline assignment: CDR1 SGHVS and CDR2 FQNEAQ. V dropped 7 bases and J dropped 12 bases, with 28 bases sitting between them. There are 17 residues in the CDR3. The CDR3: CASTGLAGPGAGLPLHF. CDR3 bases: TGTGCCAGCACGGGACTAGCGGGACCTGGAGCCGGATTACCCCTCCACTTT.

This clonotype appeared many times. The chain employs TRBV30 and TRBJ1-2; no reliable D call. V lost 1 base, J lost 5 bases, and 8 bases lay in between. The CDR3 has 12 residues. Per the germline V gene, CDR1 is GTSNPN and CDR2 is SVGIG (reference sequence). DNA for the CDR3: TGTGCCTGGAGTGGTGGGCATTATGGCTACACCTTC. This codes for CAWSGGHYGYTF.

In this sample, this clonotype turned up many times. The gene calls are TRBV20-1 and TRBJ2-2; D not certain. Trimming shortened V by 6 bases and J by 2 bases, and 4 bases separated the two germline ends. There are 11 residues in the CDR3. CDR1 and CDR2 (germline): DFQATT, SNEGSKA (reference sequence). In DNA, the CDR3 is TGCAGTGCGACAAACACCGGGGAGCTGTTTTTT. This sequence encodes CSATNTGELFF.

Many counts were recorded for this clonotype. This chain uses TRBV2 with TRBJ2-2; the match to TRBD2 covers 12 bases. This CDR3 spans 19 amino acids. Germline V gene lookup returns CDR1 SNHLY and CDR2 FYNNEI. J lost 1 base, V lost 2 bases, and 8 bases had no gene match. The CDR3 protein is CASSEILAGGTWNTGELFF. For the CDR3, the DNA is TGTGCCAGCAGTGAAATCCTAGCGGGGGGGACCTGGAACACCGGGGAGCTGTTTTTT.

This clonotype was seen at least ten times. This chain links TRBV13 with TRBJ1-4, with unresolved D. The CDR3 is 15 residues long. CDR1 and CDR2 from the germline V gene are PRHDT and FYEKMQ (reference sequence). V lost 2 bases and J 6 bases, leaving 13 bases between the germline ends. The CDR3 region is CASSLRTAADEKLFF. CDR3 coding DNA: TGTGCCAGCAGCTTAAGAACGGCTGCAGATGAAAAACTGTTTTTT.

This clonotype came up once. The chain joins TRBV6-2 or TRBV6-3 to TRBJ1-5, with 10 bases that match TRBD1. The length of the CDR3 is 15 residues. Trimming cost V 5 bases and J 6 bases; bases outside gene matches: 7. Germline V gene sequence: CDR1 MNHEY, CDR2 SVGEGT. The CDR3 nucleotides are TGTGCCAGCAGTGTGGACAGGGGGTTAAGTCAGCCCCAGCATTTT. Protein sequence: CASSVDRGLSQPQHF.

The chain uses TRBV7-2 and TRBJ1-6, with D unresolved. The V gene lost 3 bases and the J gene lost 18 bases, with 24 bases spanning the gap. The CDR3 has 15 residues. The germline CDR1 and CDR2 sequences are SGHTA and FQGNSA. The DNA of the CDR3 is TGTGCCAGCAGCTTTGGCGGGCGTACGCATTATTTTGGCCACTTT. It yields the protein CASSFGGRTHYFGHF.

The rearrangement links TRBV29-1 to TRBJ2-2; D remains unclear. Germline V CDR1 and CDR2: SQVTM, ANQGSEA. This CDR3 is built from 14 residues. V lost 3 bases and J 5 bases, leaving 13 bases between the germline ends. The CDR3 nucleotides are TGCAGCGTTGAGCGGACGGGTGGGACCGGGGAGCTGTTTTTT. Its translation is CSVERTGGTGELFF.

At least ten counts were recorded for this clonotype. CDR3 coding DNA: TGTGCCAGCAGTTACCGTATTGCCAGGACAGGGGCTATCTATGGCTACACCTTC. This gives the protein CASSYRIARTGAIYGYTF. V usage is TRBV6-5 and J usage is TRBJ1-2, with 9 bases fitting TRBD1. Per the germline V gene, CDR1 is MNHEY and CDR2 is SVGAGI. Germline trimming cut 2 bases from V and 4 bases from J; bases unmatched to any gene: 14. CDR3 length equals 18 residues.

Comment on this clonotype: The DNA is omitted, as the CDR3 cannot be located on it reliably, and the CDR3 follows TCRdb's listing. The gene calls are TRBV9 and TRBJ2-7. 13 amino acids form the CDR3, both terminal residues included. Per the germline V gene, CDR1 is SGDLS and CDR2 is YYNGEE. CDR3 protein: CASGTRSYEQYFV.

A note on this clonotype: The CDR3 end shows no conserved phenylalanine or tryptophan, and so a read error is likely. The limits of the CDR3 on the DNA are not certain, so only TCRdb's listed CDR3 is given. The rearrangement joins TRBV7-2 to TRBJ1-2. Counting both end residues, the CDR3 totals 13 amino acids. CDR1 and CDR2 (germline): SGHTA, FQGNSA. The CDR3 spells CASSVDRTSSYNE.

The rearrangement links TRBV7-2 to TRBJ2-2, with D perhaps being TRBD1 or TRBD2 (5 bases each). Trimming removed 11 bases from V and 5 bases from J, with 21 bases in between. The CDR3 covers 15 residues. The germline V gene encodes CDR1 SGHTA and CDR2 FQGNSA. CDR3 nucleotide sequence: TGTGCCCGCGGGCCAAGGGGAGTAGAGACCGGGGAGCTGTTTTTT. Translated: CARGPRGVETGELFF.

On this clonotype: Lacking the conserved final phenylalanine or tryptophan, this CDR3 likely reflects a read error. Because the CDR3's place on the DNA is in doubt, the DNA is left out and the CDR3 is given as listed by TCRdb. The CDR3 here is CASSLPRPTEPDQ. The chain employs TRBV7-8 and TRBJ1-1; the DNA was not compared with TRBD1, the D call given in the table. Germline V gene lookup returns CDR1 SGHVS and CDR2 FQNEAQ. The CDR3 is made up of 13 amino acids, end residues included.

Only a few counts were recorded for this clonotype. The V and J genes are TRBV4-1 and TRBJ2-6; 7 positions agree with TRBD1. This CDR3 has 14 amino acids. Trimming cost V 5 bases and J 6 bases; bases outside gene matches: 4. Germline V CDR1 and CDR2: MGHRA, YSYEKL. The CDR3 DNA follows: TGCGCCAGCAGCAGAGGGGGCGAGGCCAACGTCCTGACTTTC. This encodes CASSRGGEANVLTF.

V gene TRBV5-1 combines with J gene TRBJ2-5; D remains ambiguous. Trimming removed 0 bases from V and 6 bases from J, with 12 bases in between. This CDR3 has 14 amino acids. Germline V CDR1 and CDR2: SGHRS, YFSETQ. In DNA form, the CDR3 reads TGCGCCAGCAGCTTGGATCGGGCACAAAAGACCCAGTACTTC. Its protein is CASSLDRAQKTQYF.

This clonotype was recorded many times. J is TRBJ2-2 and V is TRBV5-1, with a tentative D call TRBD1 (6 bases). CDR3 size: 16 residues. Germline CDR1 is SGHRS and CDR2 is YFSETQ. The V end lost 4 bases, the J end lost 3 bases, and 16 bases lay between the germline ends. The CDR3 DNA follows: TGCGCCAGCAGCGGGCGGACAGCTCGAGACACCGGGGAGCTGTTTTTT. Translating it yields CASSGRTARDTGELFF.

The count of this clonotype is one. V is TRBV9 and J is TRBJ1-1; 11 bases are shared with TRBD1. V dropped 0 bases and J dropped 6; count of bases not matched to a gene: 1. This CDR3 has 14 amino acids. CDR1 SGDLS and CDR2 YYNGEE come from the germline V gene. The CDR3 here is CASSVAGQGAEAFF. As DNA, the CDR3 is TGTGCCAGCAGCGTAGCGGGACAGGGGGCTGAAGCTTTCTTT.

This clonotype was seen more than once but under ten times. This chain uses TRBV15 with TRBJ1-3, with D unclear. The CDR3 is 12 residues long. CDR1 is LNHNV and CDR2 is YYDKDF in the germline V gene (reference sequence). V gave up 1 base and J gave up 5 bases, with 3 bases separating them. CDR3 protein: CATSRARNTIYF. CDR3 DNA: TGTGCCACCAGCAGAGCCCGAAACACCATATATTTT.

This chain links TRBV7-9 with TRBJ2-3, with D perhaps given as TRBD1 or TRBD2 (5 bases each). Germline-derived CDR1 and CDR2 are SEHNR and FQNEAQ (reference sequence). The CDR3 contains 15 residues. Deletions cut 9 bases from V and 9 bases from J, with 25 bases between. CDR3: CARRDLGGGPHTQYF. The DNA of the CDR3 is TGTGCCAGGCGTGACCTGGGTGGGGGTCCACACACGCAGTATTTT.